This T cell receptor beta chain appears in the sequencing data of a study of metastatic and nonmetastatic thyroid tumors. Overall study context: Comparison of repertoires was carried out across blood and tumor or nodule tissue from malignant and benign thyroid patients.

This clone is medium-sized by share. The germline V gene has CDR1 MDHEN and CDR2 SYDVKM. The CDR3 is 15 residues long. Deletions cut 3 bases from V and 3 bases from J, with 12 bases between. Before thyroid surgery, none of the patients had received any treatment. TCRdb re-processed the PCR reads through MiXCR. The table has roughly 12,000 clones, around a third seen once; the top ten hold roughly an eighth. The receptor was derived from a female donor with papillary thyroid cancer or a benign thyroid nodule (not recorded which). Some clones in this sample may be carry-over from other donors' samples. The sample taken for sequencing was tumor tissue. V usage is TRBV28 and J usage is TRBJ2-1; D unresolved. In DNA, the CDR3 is TGTGCCAGCAGTTTCCCCATGCAGCTCTACAATGAGCAGTTCTTC. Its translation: CASSFPMQLYNEQFF.